This record looks at one TCR beta chain sequence and its context. What it recognizes is unknown. The entry originates in a study of T cell responses to AZD1222 COVID-19 vaccine. This CDR3 contains 13 residues. Germline V gene lookup returns CDR1 WNHNN and CDR2 SYGVQD (reference sequence). Trimming cost V 3 bases and J 10 bases, with 16 bases left between them. Study-level points and caveats: Close to half of all spike-specific TCRs reportedly target regions of the variants that are unmutated. With dominance at 160-218 and 743-854, vaccine-associated CD4 TCRs spanned spike. Spike-specific TCR breadth and depth were elevated following two AZD1222 doses. The study sampled repertoires only after the peak T cell response.

The protocol was immunoSEQ multiplex PCR, while the TCRdb copy is restricted to in-frame clones and leaves out a portion. Here the sample spans some 120,000 clones, about 82% being singletons. The origin of this receptor is an adult in good health. The V call is TRBV10-1, the J call TRBJ2-7; D not certain. Specimen: peripheral blood, collected on day 0 of AZD1222 vaccination. The CDR3 region has the DNA TGCGCCAGCAGTGAAAATGCTGCCACTCACCAGTACTTC. Translated, it gives CASSENAATHQYF.